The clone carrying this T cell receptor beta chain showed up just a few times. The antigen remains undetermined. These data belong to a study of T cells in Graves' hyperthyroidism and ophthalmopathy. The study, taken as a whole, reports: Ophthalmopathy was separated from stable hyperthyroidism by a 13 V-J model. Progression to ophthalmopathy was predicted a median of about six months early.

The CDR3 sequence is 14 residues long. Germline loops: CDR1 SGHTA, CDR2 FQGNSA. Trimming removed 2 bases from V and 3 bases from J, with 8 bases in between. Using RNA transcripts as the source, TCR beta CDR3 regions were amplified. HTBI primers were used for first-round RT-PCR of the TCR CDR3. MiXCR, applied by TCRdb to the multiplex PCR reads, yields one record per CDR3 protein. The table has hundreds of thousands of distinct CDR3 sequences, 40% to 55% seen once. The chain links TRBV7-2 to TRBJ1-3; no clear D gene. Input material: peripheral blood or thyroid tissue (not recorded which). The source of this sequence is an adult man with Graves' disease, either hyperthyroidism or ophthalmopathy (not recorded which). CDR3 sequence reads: CASSLHRGGNTIYF. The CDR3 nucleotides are TGTGCCAGCAGCTTACACAGAGGTGGAAACACCATATATTTT.